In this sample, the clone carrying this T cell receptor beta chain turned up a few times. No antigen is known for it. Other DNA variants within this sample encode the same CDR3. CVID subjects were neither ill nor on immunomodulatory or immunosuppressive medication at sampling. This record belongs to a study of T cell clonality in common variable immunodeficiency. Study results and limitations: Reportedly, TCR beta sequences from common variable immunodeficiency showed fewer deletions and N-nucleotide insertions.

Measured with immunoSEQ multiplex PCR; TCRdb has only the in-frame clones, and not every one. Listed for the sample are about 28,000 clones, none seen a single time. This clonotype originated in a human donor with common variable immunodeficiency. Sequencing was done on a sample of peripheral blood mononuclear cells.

CDR3 bases read: TGTGCCAGTAGTATGGCTGGGAACACCGGGGAG. Translating gives CASSMAGNTGE. The full CDR3 protein reads CASSMAGNTGELFF. The V gene is TRBV19, the J gene TRBJ2-2; no reliable D call. Sequencing ends 3 residues short of the CDR3 end; the germline J gene provides the rest. Trimming cost V 3 bases and J 1 base, with 6 bases left between them. Germline CDR1 and CDR2: LNHDA and SQIVND (reference sequence). The CDR3 consists of 14 residues.